A single sample gave rise to the 2 T cell receptor beta chains below, sequenced in a study of T-cell reconstitution after alpha-beta-depleted transplantation in children. During its preparation, the TCRbeta library received unique molecular identifiers. TCRdb ran MiXCR on the PCR reads and lists one entry per CDR3 protein. This sample has about 24,000 distinct CDR3 sequences, with approximately 11% found just once. Sequenced material: PBMCs from the stem cell graft donor, taken from the stem cell graft. The receptors stem from a human donor who donated a stem cell graft to a child with chronic granulomatous disease.

This clonotype appeared a few times. The genes are TRBV7-9 and TRBJ2-7; no reliable D call. Germline CDR1 reads SEHNR; CDR2 reads FQNEAQ (reference sequence). Trimming left V 3 bases short and J 4 bases short, with 13 bases between. CDR3 size: 14 residues. CDR3 loop: CASSFSQSTYEQYF. CDR3 nucleotide sequence: TGTGCCAGCAGCTTTTCACAGTCCACTTACGAGCAGTACTTC.

This clonotype was seen many times. This chain links TRBV9 with TRBJ1-1, with a tentative D call TRBD1 (6 bases). The CDR3 has 14 residues. Trimming stripped 2 bases from V and 4 bases from J, with 12 bases between. CDR1 is SGDLS and CDR2 is YYNGEE in the germline V gene. The CDR3 coding sequence is TGTGCCAGCAGCGTTCAGGGGCGGGTCACTGAAGCTTTCTTT. Amino acid sequence: CASSVQGRVTEAFF.